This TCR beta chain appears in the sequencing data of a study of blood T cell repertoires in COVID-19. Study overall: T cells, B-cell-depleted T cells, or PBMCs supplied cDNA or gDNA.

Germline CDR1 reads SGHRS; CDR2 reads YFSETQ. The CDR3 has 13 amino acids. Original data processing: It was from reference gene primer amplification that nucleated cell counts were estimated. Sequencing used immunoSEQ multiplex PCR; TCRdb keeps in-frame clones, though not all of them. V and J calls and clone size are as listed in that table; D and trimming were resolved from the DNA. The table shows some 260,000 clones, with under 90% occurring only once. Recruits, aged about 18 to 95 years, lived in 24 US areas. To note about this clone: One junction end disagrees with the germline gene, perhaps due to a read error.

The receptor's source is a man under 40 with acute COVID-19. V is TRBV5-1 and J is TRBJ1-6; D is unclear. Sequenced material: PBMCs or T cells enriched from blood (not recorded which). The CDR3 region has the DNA TGTGCCAGCAGCTTGGGGAGGGAGTCACCCCTCCACTTT. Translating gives CASSLGRESPLHF. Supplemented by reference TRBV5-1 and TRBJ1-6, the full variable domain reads KAGVTQTPRYLIKTRGQQVTLSCSPISGHRSVSWYQQTPGQGLQFLFEYFSETQRNKGNFPGRFSGRQFSNSRSEMNVSTLELGDSALYLCASSLGRESPLHFGNGTRLTVT.